This passage covers 14 T cell receptor beta chains from one sample sequenced in a study of shared T cell receptors in the human thymus. Sequencing was performed with immunoSEQ multiplex PCR; in TCRdb, only in-frame clones are kept and a portion is missing. Here the sample spans hundreds of thousands of clones, about 90% being singletons. This same sample was also taken into another study, of human thymus T cells.

The sequenced sample was thymocytes. All receptors derive from a boy under two years old with a congenital heart defect.

This clone was observed a single time. The gene calls are TRBV5-1 and TRBJ2-7; TRBD2 might be the D (7 bases). Per the germline V gene, CDR1 is SGHRS and CDR2 is YFSETQ. Between the trimmed V and J ends, which lost 5 bases and 1 base, there was a span of 22 bases. The CDR3 length is 17 residues. The CDR3 sequence is CASRRSSGTPRSYEQYF. The CDR3 nucleotides read TGCGCCAGCAGACGATCCAGCGGGACACCAAGATCCTACGAGCAGTACTTC.

The V and J genes are TRBV7-9 and TRBJ1-2, with D perhaps matching TRBD1 (6 bases). Trimming removed 5 bases from V and 2 bases from J, with 15 bases in between. Germline CDR1 reads SEHNR; CDR2 reads FQNEAQ (reference sequence). The CDR3 sequence is 15 residues long. The CDR3 DNA is TGTGCCAGCAGCGGAACGGGACAAGGCAACTATGGCTACACCTTC. It encodes CASSGTGQGNYGYTF.

The sample holds one count of this clone. The genes are TRBV11-2 and TRBJ1-2; D not certain. Between the trimmed V and J ends, which lost 5 bases and 3 bases, there was a span of 16 bases. There are 15 residues in the CDR3. The germline gives CDR1 SGHAT, CDR2 FQNNGV. CDR3 nucleotide sequence: TGTGCCAGCAGCCTCCCACTTAACGAAGACTATGGCTACACCTTC. Protein: CASSLPLNEDYGYTF.

The chain is built from TRBV11-2 and TRBJ2-3; D ambiguous. V was trimmed by 5 bases and J by 4 bases, leaving 10 bases between them. Germline CDR1 and CDR2: SGHAT and FQNNGV. The CDR3 is 13 amino acids. CDR3 in amino acids: CASSPGEADTQYF. The CDR3 bases are TGTGCCAGCAGCCCCGGAGAGGCAGATACGCAGTATTTT.

This clone was counted only a few times. The chain uses TRBV5-6 and TRBJ1-6; D remains ambiguous. Germline-derived CDR1 and CDR2 are SGHDT and YYEEEE. Between the trimmed V and J ends, which lost 0 bases and 10 bases, there was a span of 5 bases. This CDR3 has 12 amino acids. CDR3 coding DNA: TGTGCCAGCAGCTTGGTTGCGTCACCCCTCCACTTT. Translated: CASSLVASPLHF.

In this sample, this clone turned up a few times. The V gene is TRBV5-6, the J gene TRBJ1-4; D perhaps matches TRBD1 (6 bases). This CDR3 is 13 amino acids long. Trimming removed 6 bases at V and 5 bases at J, with 11 bases between. Per the germline V gene, CDR1 is SGHDT and CDR2 is YYEEEE. The chain's CDR3 is CASNTGMNEKLFF. Here the CDR3 DNA reads TGTGCCAGCAACACAGGGATGAATGAAAAACTGTTTTTT.

The chain has TRBV10-2 and TRBJ2-3, with 8 positions matching TRBD2. Looked up from germline, CDR1 is WSHSY and CDR2 is SAAADI. This CDR3 region has 16 residues. Trimming cost V 2 bases and J 4 bases; bases outside gene matches: 8. The CDR3 nucleotides are TGCGCCAGCAGTGAGACTAGCGGAGATACTTCAGATACGCAGTATTTT. It encodes CASSETSGDTSDTQYF.

The chain recombines TRBV27 with TRBJ2-7, with D possibly matching TRBD2 (6 bases). Trimming cost V 6 bases and J 3 bases, with 15 bases left between them. The CDR3 runs to 14 residues. Germline loops: CDR1 MNHEY, CDR2 SMNVEV (reference sequence). CDR3 nucleotides: TGTGCCAGCAGAGGGGTTGGAGGGAGCTACGAGCAGTACTTC. Translating it yields CASRGVGGSYEQYF.

The chain carries TRBV7-8 and TRBJ1-2; D ambiguous. CDR1 and CDR2 from the germline V gene are SGHVS and FQNEAQ. The CDR3 loop spans 22 amino acids. V lost 1 base to trimming and J lost 8 bases, with 38 bases between them. The CDR3 sequence is CASSLGKVRGDEARQNQRGYTF. The CDR3 bases are TGTGCCAGCAGCTTAGGAAAGGTCCGCGGCGATGAGGCGAGGCAGAACCAACGAGGCTACACCTTC.

V gene TRBV18 combines with J gene TRBJ1-1; 10 nucleotides line up with TRBD1. Germline loops: CDR1 KGHSH, CDR2 LQKENI. J gave up 5 bases and V 5 bases, and 17 bases lay outside the gene matches. This CDR3 contains 18 residues. DNA for the CDR3: TGTGCCAGCTCAACCAGTTCGACAGGGGGCCTGAGTGAGACTGAAGCTTTCTTT. It translates to CASSTSSTGGLSETEAFF.

The V gene is TRBV20-1, the J gene TRBJ2-7; D ambiguous. Germline assignment: CDR1 DFQATT and CDR2 SNEGSKA (reference sequence). Trimming left V 5 bases short and J 5 bases short, with 10 bases between. This CDR3 contains 11 residues. The CDR3 loop is CSAPGVDEQYF. The CDR3 DNA sequence: TGCAGTGCTCCCGGAGTGGACGAGCAGTACTTC.

The genes are TRBV5-1 and TRBJ1-2; D possibly corresponds to TRBD1 (6 bases). With 2 bases removed from V and 3 bases from J, the gap between germline ends came to 23 bases. This CDR3 is built from 18 residues. The V gene's germline CDR1 is SGHRS and CDR2 YFSETQ. CDR3 nucleotide sequence: TGCGCCAGCAGCTTAAGCGGTTGGGGGCAGGGTTCGTACTATGGCTACACCTTC. Protein product: CASSLSGWGQGSYYGYTF.

V and J are TRBV25-1 and TRBJ2-3, with D tentatively TRBD1 (6 bases). The V gene's germline CDR1 is MGHDK and CDR2 SYGVNS. The CDR3 sequence is 16 residues long. V was clipped by 5 bases and J by 0 bases, with 15 bases between them. CDR3 amino acids: CASSSEPGHSTDTQYF. CDR3 sequence (DNA): TGTGCCAGCAGTTCCGAACCGGGACACAGCACAGATACGCAGTATTTT.

This clone was detected once. This chain connects TRBV27 to TRBJ2-2; TRBD2 might be the D (6 bases). V shed 7 bases and J shed 2 bases, with 11 bases lying between them. This CDR3 comprises 14 residues. The germline CDR1 and CDR2 sequences are MNHEY and SMNVEV (reference sequence). CDR3 sequence: CASMASANTGELFF. In DNA, the CDR3 is TGTGCCAGCATGGCTAGCGCAAACACCGGGGAGCTGTTTTTT.